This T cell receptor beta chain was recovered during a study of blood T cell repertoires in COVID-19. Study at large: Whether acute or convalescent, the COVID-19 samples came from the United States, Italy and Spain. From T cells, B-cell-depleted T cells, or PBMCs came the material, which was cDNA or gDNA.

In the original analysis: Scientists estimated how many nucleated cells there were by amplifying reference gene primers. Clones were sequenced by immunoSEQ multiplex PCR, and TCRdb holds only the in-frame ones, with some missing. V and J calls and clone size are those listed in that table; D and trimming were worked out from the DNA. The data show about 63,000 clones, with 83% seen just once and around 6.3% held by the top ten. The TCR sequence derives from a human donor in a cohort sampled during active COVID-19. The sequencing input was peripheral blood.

The CDR3 spells CAITDSGRGEQFF. CDR3 DNA sequence: TGTGCCATCACGGATAGCGGGAGAGGTGAGCAGTTCTTC. The chain combines TRBV10-3 with TRBJ2-1; 9 positions agree with TRBD2. Trimming removed 7 bases from V and 9 bases from J; junction bases left unmatched: 7. This CDR3 is 13 amino acids long. Per the germline V gene, CDR1 is ENHRY and CDR2 is SYGVKD.